Each of the 23 T cell receptor beta chains below was sequenced from the same sample in a study of vaccination and CD4 T cells after COVID-19. The Oncomine TCR Beta short-read assay was applied to DNA of cultured CD4+ T cells. Each CDR3 protein gets one entry after TCRdb re-called the PCR reads with MiXCR. The top ten clones hold 14% to 15% of a sample with roughly 14,000 distinct CDR3 sequences, about 48% of them seen once. Treatment meaning: roughly 10-day PBMC culture with coronavirus spike peptide pools or control peptides (ViraFEST assay). Their recognized antigens are unknown. The sequencing sample was made of CD4+ T cells from blood, cultured in vitro. These receptors all stem from a human donor who had recovered from COVID-19.

This chain connects TRBV18 to TRBJ1-2; TRBD1 matches 9 bases. The CDR3 has 14 residues. Per the germline V gene, CDR1 is KGHSH and CDR2 is LQKENI. V shed 3 bases and J 4 bases; nucleotides not matched to a gene: 3. The DNA for the CDR3 is TGTGCCAGCTCACCCCCGGGACAGGGCTATGGCTACACCTTC. Translation gives CASSPPGQGYGYTF.

This clonotype appeared a single time. The chain has TRBV6-5 and TRBJ2-7; D is possibly TRBD2 (7 bases). V was shortened by 0 bases and J by 5 bases, with 14 bases between the two germline ends. This CDR3 contains 15 residues. The germline CDR1 and CDR2 sequences are MNHEY and SVGAGI. CDR3 nucleotides: TGTGCCAGCAGTTACTCGAGGGGGGGATTACACGAGCAGTACTTC. Its protein is CASSYSRGGLHEQYF.

This CDR3 is CASSPGPAGGETQYF. In nucleotides, the CDR3 is TGCGCCAGCAGCCCCGGGCCAGCGGGGGGGGAGACCCAGTACTTC. The chain combines TRBV5-1 with TRBJ2-5; 10 bases are a match to TRBD2. Trimming cost V 4 bases and J 5 bases; bases outside gene matches: 8. CDR1 is SGHRS and CDR2 is YFSETQ in the germline V gene. The CDR3 length is 15 residues.

In DNA form, the CDR3 reads TGCAGTGCAAGTAGACTAGCGGGGCGTGGTGAGCAGTTCTTC. Translated, it gives CSASRLAGRGEQFF. The rearrangement uses TRBV20-1 and TRBJ2-1, with 11 nucleotides matching TRBD2. CDR1 is DFQATT and CDR2 is SNEGSKA in the germline V gene (reference sequence). CDR3 size: 14 residues. The J segment lost 9 bases and the V segment lost 6 bases, leaving 10 bases of the junction unmatched.

This clonotype was counted only a few times. The chain links TRBV30 to TRBJ2-2; D possibly corresponds to TRBD2 (5 bases). The CDR3 sequence is 13 residues long. Trimming removed 4 bases from V and 6 bases from J, with 12 bases in between. From germline, CDR1 is GTSNPN and CDR2 SVGIG (reference sequence). CDR3 in DNA: TGTGCCTGGAACGGGGTCCCGTCCGGGGAGCTGTTTTTT. It yields the protein CAWNGVPSGELFF.

This clonotype is labeled large. The chain links TRBV20-1 to TRBJ2-7; D uncertain. Germline V CDR1 and CDR2: DFQATT, SNEGSKA (reference sequence). Trimming took 6 bases from V and 6 from J, leaving 18 bases between them. The CDR3 sequence is 13 residues long. DNA of the CDR3: TGCAGTGCCACACCGGGCCCTCCCGGCGAGCAGTACTTC. Translation: CSATPGPPGEQYF.

This sequence joins TRBV6-1 and TRBJ2-2; no clear D. CDR1 and CDR2 (germline): MNHNS, SASEGT. The CDR3 totals 16 residues. Trimming took off 2 bases at V and 1 base at J, with 11 bases between the two ends. The DNA for the CDR3 is TGTGCCAGCAGTGAACAGGACGTTAGGAACACCGGGGAGCTGTTTTTT. Amino acids: CASSEQDVRNTGELFF.

The chain is built from TRBV28 and TRBJ1-2; D not resolved. Germline CDR1 is MDHEN and CDR2 is SYDVKM. The CDR3 spans 13 residues. Trimming took off 2 bases at V and 0 bases at J, with 4 bases between the two ends. The CDR3 coding sequence is TGTGCCAGCAGTTTAAAACCTAACTATGGCTACACCTTC. Translated: CASSLKPNYGYTF.

The chain carries TRBV4-1 and TRBJ1-4, with D hard to call. The CDR3 runs 16 residues. The germline V and J ends were trimmed by 2 bases and 4 bases, with 14 bases remaining between them. CDR1 and CDR2 from the germline V gene are MGHRA and YSYEKL. CDR3 bases: TGCGCCAGCAGCCAACCCCACCAGCTAGTTAATGAAAAACTGTTTTTT. The encoded protein is CASSQPHQLVNEKLFF.

This clonotype was found a few times. This chain connects TRBV20-1 to TRBJ1-5; a weak D match, TRBD1 (5 bases). Trimming pared 3 bases from V and 9 bases from J, leaving 12 bases between. Per germline, CDR1 DFQATT and CDR2 SNEGSKA (reference sequence). The CDR3 spans 12 residues. This CDR3 is CSASSGGGPQHF. Here the CDR3 DNA reads TGCAGTGCTAGTAGTGGGGGGGGGCCCCAGCATTTT.

The gene calls are TRBV15 and TRBJ2-2; unclear D gene. V shed 0 bases and J shed 5 bases, with 19 bases lying between them. The CDR3 length is 18 residues. Germline CDR1 and CDR2: LNHNV and YYDKDF (reference sequence). Written as DNA, the CDR3 is TGTGCCACCAGCAGAGATCCGGCGACCTCCCCTCGGACCGGGGAGCTGTTTTTT. Its protein product is CATSRDPATSPRTGELFF.

This clonotype was found a few times. DNA of the CDR3: TGTGCCAGCAGGCAAACAGGGGACAATCAGCCCCAGCATTTT. It yields the protein CASRQTGDNQPQHF. The J gene is TRBJ1-5, the V gene TRBV27; 7 nucleotides agree with TRBD1. The CDR3 consists of 14 residues. The junction had 5 bases not matched to a gene; V was cut back by 6 bases and J by 3 bases. Germline CDR1 and CDR2: MNHEY and SMNVEV (reference sequence).

The chain joins TRBV6-1 to TRBJ1-1; a weak D match, TRBD1 (5 bases). V was clipped by 7 bases and J by 6 bases, with 18 bases between them. Germline values: CDR1 MNHNS, CDR2 SASEGT. This CDR3 has 14 residues. CDR3 nucleotides: TGTGCCAGCAAAAGGGACCCATCGGGCGCTGAAGCTTTCTTT. Its translation: CASKRDPSGAEAFF.

This clonotype has only a few counts. The chain links TRBV6-1 to TRBJ2-2; D assignment may be TRBD1 or TRBD2 (5 bases each). The germline gives CDR1 MNHNS, CDR2 SASEGT. The CDR3 loop spans 15 amino acids. Trimming pared 6 bases from V and 3 bases from J, leaving 14 bases between. CDR3 protein: CASSPSGAYTGELFF. The CDR3 DNA reads TGTGCCAGCAGCCCTTCCGGGGCCTACACCGGGGAGCTGTTTTTT.

CDR3 protein: CSASGLQNIQYF. The CDR3 nucleotides are TGCAGTGCTAGTGGGCTACAAAACATTCAGTACTTC. The V gene is TRBV20-1, the J gene TRBJ2-4; D is undetermined. V was cut by 3 bases and J by 5 bases, with 8 bases left in between. In germline, CDR1 is DFQATT, CDR2 SNEGSKA (reference sequence). The CDR3 extends over 12 amino acids.

CDR3 in DNA: TGCAGTGCGTCCGATCCCCAGCGGGGTCTGAATGAGCAGTTCTTC. Its protein is CSASDPQRGLNEQFF. The J gene is TRBJ2-1, the V gene TRBV20-1; 7 nucleotides agree with TRBD2. The CDR3 consists of 15 residues. The germline V gene has CDR1 DFQATT and CDR2 SNEGSKA (reference sequence). J was trimmed by 7 bases and V by 6 bases; bases with no gene match: 15.

The CDR3 coding sequence is TGTGCCAGCAGCCGACAGGGATCTGTTCAGCCCCAGCATTTT. Residues: CASSRQGSVQPQHF. The chain combines TRBV6-1 with TRBJ1-5; 7 bases fit TRBD1. Germline V gene lookup returns CDR1 MNHNS and CDR2 SASEGT. Trimming at V came to 6 bases and at J to 6 bases, leaving 8 bases not matched to a gene. This CDR3 has 14 residues.

The V and J genes are TRBV4-3 and TRBJ2-1; 9 bases are shared with TRBD1. Matching the DNA end better, TRBJ2-7 makes the J call doubtful. The V gene's germline CDR1 is LGHNA and CDR2 YSLEER. This CDR3 has 15 residues. CDR3 sequence: CASSQTQGARYEQYF. The CDR3 coding sequence is TGCGCCAGCAGCCAGACACAGGGGGCGAGGTACGAGCAGTACTTC.

This clonotype was detected a few times. The chain has TRBV7-2 and TRBJ2-5; maybe TRBD1 (7 bases). Germline V gene lookup returns CDR1 SGHTA and CDR2 FQGNSA. The CDR3 extends over 14 amino acids. V lost 5 bases and J lost 2, with 12 bases in between. Written as DNA, the CDR3 is TGTGCCAGCAGCCCCCAGGGGGGTCAAGAGACCCAGTACTTC. This encodes CASSPQGGQETQYF. Together with reference TRBV7-2 and TRBJ2-5, the CDR3 gives the full variable domain: GAGVSQSPSNKVTEKGKDVELRCDPISGHTALYWYRQSLGQGLEFLIYFQGNSAPDKSGLPSDRFSAERTGGSVSTLTIQRTQQEDSAVYLCASSPQGGQETQYFGPGTRLLVL.

This sequence joins TRBV5-1 and TRBJ1-1, with 7 bases aligning to TRBD1. The CDR3 spans 14 residues. Looked up from germline, CDR1 is SGHRS and CDR2 is YFSETQ. J lost 3 bases, V lost 2 bases, and 4 bases had no gene match. CDR3 bases: TGCGCCAGCAGCTTTAAGAGGGGGCACACTGAAGCTTTCTTT. This translates into CASSFKRGHTEAFF.

In this sample, this clonotype turned up a few times. The genes are TRBV7-3 and TRBJ2-3, with D perhaps matching TRBD2 (5 bases). V lost 3 bases, J lost 5 bases, and 6 bases lay in between. This CDR3 is built from 12 residues. Germline loops: CDR1 SGHTA, CDR2 FQGTGA. CDR3 sequence reads: CASSFGVDTQYF. DNA for the CDR3: TGTGCCAGCAGCTTCGGGGTAGATACGCAGTATTTT. The full variable domain, its missing parts supplied by reference TRBV7-3 and TRBJ2-3, is GAGVSQTPSNKVTEKGKYVELRCDPISGHTALYWYRQSLGQGPEFLIYFQGTGAADDSGLPNDRFFAVRPEGSVSTLKIQRTERGDSAVYLCASSFGVDTQYFGPGTRLTVL.

This chain uses TRBV15 with TRBJ1-2; TRBD1 matches at 7 bases. CDR3 size: 15 residues. Losses at the gene ends were 5 bases for V and 5 bases for J; bases not matched to a gene: 11. Germline CDR1 and CDR2: LNHNV and YYDKDF (reference sequence). The CDR3 coding sequence is TGTGCCACCAGCGGCCCCGGGACAGCTTATTATGGCTACACCTTC. It specifies CATSGPGTAYYGYTF.

This chain uses TRBV30 with TRBJ2-7; TRBD2 might be the D (6 bases). This CDR3 contains 11 residues. From germline, CDR1 is GTSNPN and CDR2 SVGIG (reference sequence). Trimming cost V 7 bases and J 5 bases, with 12 bases left between them. The CDR3 DNA reads TGTGCCTCCTACACGGGGGACGAGCAGTACTTC. It encodes CASYTGDEQYF.